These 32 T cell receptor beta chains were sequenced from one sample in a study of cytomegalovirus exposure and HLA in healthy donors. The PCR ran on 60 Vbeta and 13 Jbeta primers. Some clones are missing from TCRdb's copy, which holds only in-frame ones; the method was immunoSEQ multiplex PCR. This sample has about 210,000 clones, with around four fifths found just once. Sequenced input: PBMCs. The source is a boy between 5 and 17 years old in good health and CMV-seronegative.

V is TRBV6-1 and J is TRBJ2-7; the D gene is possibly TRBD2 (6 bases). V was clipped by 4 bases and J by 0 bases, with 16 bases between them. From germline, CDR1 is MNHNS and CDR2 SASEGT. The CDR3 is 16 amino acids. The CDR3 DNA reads TGTGCCAGCAGTGTACCTTCGGGGGAGAGCTCCTACGAGCAGTACTTC. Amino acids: CASSVPSGESSYEQYF.

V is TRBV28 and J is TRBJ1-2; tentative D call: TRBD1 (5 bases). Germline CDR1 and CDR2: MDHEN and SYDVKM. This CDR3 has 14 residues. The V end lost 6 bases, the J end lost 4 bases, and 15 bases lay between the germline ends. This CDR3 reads CASRNSAGGYGYTF. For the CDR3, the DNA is TGTGCCAGCAGGAACAGCGCCGGGGGCTATGGCTACACCTTC.

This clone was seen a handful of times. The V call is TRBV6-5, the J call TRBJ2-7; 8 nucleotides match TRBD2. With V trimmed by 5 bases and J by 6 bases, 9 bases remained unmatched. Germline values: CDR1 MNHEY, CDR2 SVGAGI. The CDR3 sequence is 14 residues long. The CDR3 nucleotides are TGTGCCAGCAGTCGCGGGGGGCGAGGGCGCGAGCAGTACTTC. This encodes CASSRGGRGREQYF.

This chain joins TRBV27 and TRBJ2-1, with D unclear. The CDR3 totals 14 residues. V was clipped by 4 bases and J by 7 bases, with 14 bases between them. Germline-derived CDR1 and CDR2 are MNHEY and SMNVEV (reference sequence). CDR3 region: CASSSHPKPNEQFF. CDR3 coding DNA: TGTGCCAGCAGTTCCCACCCCAAGCCGAATGAGCAGTTCTTC.

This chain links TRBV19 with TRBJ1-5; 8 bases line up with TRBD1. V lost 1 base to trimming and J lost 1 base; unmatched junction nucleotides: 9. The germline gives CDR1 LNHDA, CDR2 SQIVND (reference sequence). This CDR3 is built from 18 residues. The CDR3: CASSIAGWRTGSNQPQHF. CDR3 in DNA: TGTGCCAGTAGTATAGCGGGGTGGAGGACAGGGAGCAATCAGCCCCAGCATTTT.

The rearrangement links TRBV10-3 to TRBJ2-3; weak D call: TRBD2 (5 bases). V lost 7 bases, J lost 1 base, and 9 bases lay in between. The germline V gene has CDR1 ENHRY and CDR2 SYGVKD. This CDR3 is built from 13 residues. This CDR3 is CAITEAGTDTQYF. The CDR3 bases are TGTGCCATCACTGAAGCGGGCACAGATACGCAGTATTTT.

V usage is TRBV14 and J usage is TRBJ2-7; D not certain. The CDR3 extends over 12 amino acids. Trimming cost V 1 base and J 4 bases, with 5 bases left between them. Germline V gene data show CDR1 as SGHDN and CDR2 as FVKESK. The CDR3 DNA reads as TGTGCCAGCAGCCAAGGAGCTTACGAGCAGTACTTC. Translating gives CASSQGAYEQYF.

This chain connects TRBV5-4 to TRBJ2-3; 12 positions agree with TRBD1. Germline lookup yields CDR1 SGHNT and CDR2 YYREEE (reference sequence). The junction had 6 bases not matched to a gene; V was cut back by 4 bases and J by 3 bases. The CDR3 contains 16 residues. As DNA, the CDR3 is TGTGCCAGCAGCCCAGAGGGACAGGGGGCAACAGATACGCAGTATTTT. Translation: CASSPEGQGATDTQYF.

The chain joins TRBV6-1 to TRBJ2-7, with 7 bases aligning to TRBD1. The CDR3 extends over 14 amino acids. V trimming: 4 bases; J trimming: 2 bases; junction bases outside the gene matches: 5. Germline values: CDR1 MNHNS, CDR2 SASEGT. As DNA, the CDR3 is TGTGCCAGCAGTGCACAAACAGGGGCCTACGAGCAGTACTTC. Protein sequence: CASSAQTGAYEQYF.

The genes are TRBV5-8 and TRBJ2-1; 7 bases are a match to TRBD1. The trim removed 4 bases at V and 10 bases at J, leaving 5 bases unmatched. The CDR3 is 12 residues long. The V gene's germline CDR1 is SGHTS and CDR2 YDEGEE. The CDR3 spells CASSRDSPEQFF. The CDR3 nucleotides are TGTGCCAGCAGCCGGGACAGTCCGGAGCAGTTCTTC.

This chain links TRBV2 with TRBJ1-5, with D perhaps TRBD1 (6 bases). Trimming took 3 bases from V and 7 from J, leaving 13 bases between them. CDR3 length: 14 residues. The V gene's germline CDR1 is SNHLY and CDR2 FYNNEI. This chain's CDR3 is CASSENRVGQPQHF. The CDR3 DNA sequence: TGTGCCAGCAGTGAGAACAGGGTAGGACAGCCCCAGCATTTT.

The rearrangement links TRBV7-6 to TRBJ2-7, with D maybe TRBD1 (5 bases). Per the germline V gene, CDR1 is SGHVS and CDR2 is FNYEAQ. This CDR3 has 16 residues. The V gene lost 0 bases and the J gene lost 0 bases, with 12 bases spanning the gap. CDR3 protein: CASSLAGRGFSYEQYF. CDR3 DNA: TGTGCCAGCAGCTTAGCTGGAAGGGGCTTCTCCTACGAGCAGTACTTC.

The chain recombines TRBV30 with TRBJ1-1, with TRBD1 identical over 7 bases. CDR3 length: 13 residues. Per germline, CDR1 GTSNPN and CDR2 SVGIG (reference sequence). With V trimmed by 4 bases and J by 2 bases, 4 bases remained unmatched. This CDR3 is CAWKRGRNTEAFF. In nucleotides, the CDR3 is TGTGCCTGGAAGAGGGGGCGTAACACTGAAGCTTTCTTT. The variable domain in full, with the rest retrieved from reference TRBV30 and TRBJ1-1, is SQTIHQWPATLVQPVGSPLSLECTVEGTSNPNLYWYRQAAGRGLQLLFYSVGIGQISSEVPQNLSASRPQDRQFILSSKKLLLSDSGFYLCAWKRGRNTEAFFGQGTRLTVV.

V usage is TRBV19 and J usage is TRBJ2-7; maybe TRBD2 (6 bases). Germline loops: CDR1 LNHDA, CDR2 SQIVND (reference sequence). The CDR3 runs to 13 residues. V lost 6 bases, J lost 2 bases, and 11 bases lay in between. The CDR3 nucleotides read TGTGCCAGTAGCGGGGGATCCGCCTACGAGCAGTACTTC. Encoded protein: CASSGGSAYEQYF.

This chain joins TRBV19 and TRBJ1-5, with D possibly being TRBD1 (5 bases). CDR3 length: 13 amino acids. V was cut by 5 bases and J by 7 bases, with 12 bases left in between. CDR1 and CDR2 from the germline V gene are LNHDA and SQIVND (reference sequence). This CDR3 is CASSGGFGQPQHF. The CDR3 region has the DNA TGTGCCAGTAGTGGGGGGTTCGGCCAGCCCCAGCATTTT.

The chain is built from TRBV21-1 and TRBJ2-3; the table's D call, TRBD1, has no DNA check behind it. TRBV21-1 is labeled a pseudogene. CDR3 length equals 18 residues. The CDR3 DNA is TGTGCCAGCAGCAAAGGAGGAACCGGGACAGGGTTGACAGATACGCAGTATTTT. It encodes CASSKGGTGTGLTDTQYF.

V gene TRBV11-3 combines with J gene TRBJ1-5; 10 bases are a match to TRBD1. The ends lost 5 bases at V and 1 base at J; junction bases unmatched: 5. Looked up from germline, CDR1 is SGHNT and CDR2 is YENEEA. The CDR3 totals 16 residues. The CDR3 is CASSAGTGESNQPQHF. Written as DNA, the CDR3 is TGTGCCAGCAGCGCTGGGACAGGGGAGAGCAATCAGCCCCAGCATTTT. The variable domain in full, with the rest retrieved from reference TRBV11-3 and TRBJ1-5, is EAGVVQSPRYKIIEKKQPVAFWCNPISGHNTLYWYLQNLGQGPELLIRYENEEAVDDSQLPKDRFSAERLKGVDSTLKIQPAELGDSAVYLCASSAGTGESNQPQHFGDGTRLSIL.

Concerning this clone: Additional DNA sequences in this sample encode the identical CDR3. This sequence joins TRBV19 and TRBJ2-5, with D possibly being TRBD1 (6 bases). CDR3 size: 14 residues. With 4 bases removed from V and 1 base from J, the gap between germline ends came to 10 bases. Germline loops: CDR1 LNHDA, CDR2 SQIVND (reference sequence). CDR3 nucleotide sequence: TGTGCCAGTAGTACCGGACAGCCCCAAGAGACCCAGTACTTC. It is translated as CASSTGQPQETQYF.

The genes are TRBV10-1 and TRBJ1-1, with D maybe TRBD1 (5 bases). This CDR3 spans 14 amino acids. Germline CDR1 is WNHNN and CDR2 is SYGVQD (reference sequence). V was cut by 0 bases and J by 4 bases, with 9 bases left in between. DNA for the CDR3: TGCGCCAGCAGTGAGTCGGGGGGATCCACTGAAGCTTTCTTT. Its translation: CASSESGGSTEAFF.

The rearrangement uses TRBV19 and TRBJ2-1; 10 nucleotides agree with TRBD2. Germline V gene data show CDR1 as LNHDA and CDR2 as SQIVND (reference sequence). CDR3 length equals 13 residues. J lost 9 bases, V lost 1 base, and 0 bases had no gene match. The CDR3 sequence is CASSIASGSEQFF. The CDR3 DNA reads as TGTGCCAGTAGTATAGCTAGCGGGAGTGAGCAGTTCTTC.

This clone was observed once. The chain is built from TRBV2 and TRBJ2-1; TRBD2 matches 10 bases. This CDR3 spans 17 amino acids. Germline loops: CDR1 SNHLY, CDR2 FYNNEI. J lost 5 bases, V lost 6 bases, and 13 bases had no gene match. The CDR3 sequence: CASRSGLATAKDNEQFF. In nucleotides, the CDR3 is TGTGCCAGCAGATCGGGACTAGCGACGGCGAAGGACAATGAGCAGTTCTTC. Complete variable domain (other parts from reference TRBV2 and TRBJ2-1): EPEVTQTPSHQVTQMGQEVILRCVPISNHLYFYWYRQILGQKVEFLVSFYNNEISEKSEIFDDQFSVERPDGSNFTLKIRSTKLEDSAMYFCASRSGLATAKDNEQFFGPGTRLTVL.

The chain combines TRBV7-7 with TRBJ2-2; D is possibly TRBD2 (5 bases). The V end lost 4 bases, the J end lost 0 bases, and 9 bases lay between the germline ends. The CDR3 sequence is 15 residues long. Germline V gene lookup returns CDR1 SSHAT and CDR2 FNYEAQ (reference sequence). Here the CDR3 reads CASSSGISNTGELFF. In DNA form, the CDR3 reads TGTGCCAGCAGCTCCGGGATATCGAACACCGGGGAGCTGTTTTTT.

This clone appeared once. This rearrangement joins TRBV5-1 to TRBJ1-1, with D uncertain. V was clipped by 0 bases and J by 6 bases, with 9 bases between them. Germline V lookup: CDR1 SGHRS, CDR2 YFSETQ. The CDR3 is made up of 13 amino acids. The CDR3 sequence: CASSLGEPSEAFF. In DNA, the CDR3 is TGCGCCAGCAGCTTGGGGGAGCCCTCTGAAGCTTTCTTT.

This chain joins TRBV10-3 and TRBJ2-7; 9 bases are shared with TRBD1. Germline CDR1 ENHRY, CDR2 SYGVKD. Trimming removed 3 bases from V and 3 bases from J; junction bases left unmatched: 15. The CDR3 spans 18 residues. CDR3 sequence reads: CAISDSKGLRDRDYEQYF. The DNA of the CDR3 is TGTGCCATCAGTGACTCTAAGGGCCTTCGGGACAGGGACTACGAGCAGTACTTC.

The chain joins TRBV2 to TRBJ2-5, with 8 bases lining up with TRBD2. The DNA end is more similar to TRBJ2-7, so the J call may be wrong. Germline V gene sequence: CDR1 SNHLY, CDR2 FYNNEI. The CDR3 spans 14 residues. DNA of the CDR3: TGTGCCAGCAGACCGATGACTAGCGTCCACGAGCAGTACTTC. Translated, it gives CASRPMTSVHEQYF.

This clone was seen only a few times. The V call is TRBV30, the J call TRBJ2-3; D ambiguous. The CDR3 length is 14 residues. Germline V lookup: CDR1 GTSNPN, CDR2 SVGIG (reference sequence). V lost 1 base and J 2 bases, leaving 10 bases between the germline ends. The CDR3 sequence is CAWSEIVHTDTQYF. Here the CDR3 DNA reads TGTGCCTGGAGTGAGATAGTCCACACAGATACGCAGTATTTT.

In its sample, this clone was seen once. The CDR3 region is CASRPNLAGGRSSYNEQFF. CDR3 bases: TGTGCCAGCAGACCAAATCTAGCGGGAGGTCGCAGCTCCTACAATGAGCAGTTCTTC. The chain uses TRBV11-2 and TRBJ2-1; 11 nucleotides align to TRBD2. This CDR3 is 19 amino acids long. Per germline, CDR1 SGHAT and CDR2 FQNNGV. J lost 0 bases, V lost 6 bases, and 13 bases had no gene match.

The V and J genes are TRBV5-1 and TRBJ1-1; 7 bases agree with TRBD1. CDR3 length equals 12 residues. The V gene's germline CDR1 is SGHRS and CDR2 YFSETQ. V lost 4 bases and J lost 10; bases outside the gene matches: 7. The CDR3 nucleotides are TGCGCCAGCAGCGTAGACAGGGTGGGAGCTTTCTTT. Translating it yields CASSVDRVGAFF.

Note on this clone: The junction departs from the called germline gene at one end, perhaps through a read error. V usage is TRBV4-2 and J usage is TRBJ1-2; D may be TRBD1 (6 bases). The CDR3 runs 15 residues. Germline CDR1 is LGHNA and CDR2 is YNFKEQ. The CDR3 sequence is CASSQTGLAPEGYPF. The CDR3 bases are TGTGCCAGCAGCCAGACAGGTTTAGCCCCTGAGGGCTACCCCTTC.

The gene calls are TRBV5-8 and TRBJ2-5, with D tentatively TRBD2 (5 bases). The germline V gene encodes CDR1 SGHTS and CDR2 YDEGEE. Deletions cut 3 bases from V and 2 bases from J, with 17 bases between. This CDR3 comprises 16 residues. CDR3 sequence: CASSSRPARGQETQYF. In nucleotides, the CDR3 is TGTGCCAGCAGCTCCCGTCCGGCCCGGGGACAAGAGACCCAGTACTTC.

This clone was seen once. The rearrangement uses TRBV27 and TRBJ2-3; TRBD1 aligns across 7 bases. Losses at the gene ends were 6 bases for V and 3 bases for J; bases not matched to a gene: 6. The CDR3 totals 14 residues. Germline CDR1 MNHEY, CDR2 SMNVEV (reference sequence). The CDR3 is CASRPRQGTDTQYF. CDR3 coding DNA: TGTGCCAGCAGGCCAAGACAGGGAACAGATACGCAGTATTTT.

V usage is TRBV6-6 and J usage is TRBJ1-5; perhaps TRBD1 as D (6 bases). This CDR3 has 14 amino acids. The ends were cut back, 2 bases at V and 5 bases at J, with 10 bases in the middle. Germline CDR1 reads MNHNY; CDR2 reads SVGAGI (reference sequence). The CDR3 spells CASSYGGGYQPQHF. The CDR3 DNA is TGTGCCAGCAGTTACGGGGGGGGCTATCAGCCCCAGCATTTT.